This T cell receptor (beta chain) was recorded in a study of radiotherapy plus CTLA-4 blockade in lung cancer. On the study more broadly: Objective responses were documented in about 20% of patients, with disease control in just over 30%.

Assay: immunoSEQ multiplex PCR; the TCRdb copy retains only in-frame clones and omits some. Of around 100,000 clones in the sample, 81% were seen once. Those with chemo-refractory metastatic non-small-cell lung cancer were treated with focal radiation combined with CTLA-4 blockade using ipilimumab. This clone has just a few counts. The antigen remains unidentified. Points from the study as a whole: Interferon-beta and early blood T cell clone dynamics reportedly predicted response best. Subsequent to radiotherapy plus ipilimumab, tumor-derived TCR clones underwent expansion in blood.

The input for sequencing was peripheral blood, taken from a patient treated with radiotherapy plus ipilimumab. The receptor was derived from a human donor with non-small cell lung cancer that progressed on radiotherapy plus ipilimumab. Some clones in this sample may be carry-over from other donors' samples.

Written as DNA, the CDR3 is TGTGCCAGCCGAAGCAGGGTAGATACGCAGTATTTT. Its protein is CASRSRVDTQYF. The chain is built from TRBV6-1 and TRBJ2-3; D is perhaps TRBD1 (5 bases). Germline CDR1 is MNHNS and CDR2 is SASEGT. V shed 8 bases and J shed 5 bases, with 11 bases lying between them. The CDR3 totals 12 residues.